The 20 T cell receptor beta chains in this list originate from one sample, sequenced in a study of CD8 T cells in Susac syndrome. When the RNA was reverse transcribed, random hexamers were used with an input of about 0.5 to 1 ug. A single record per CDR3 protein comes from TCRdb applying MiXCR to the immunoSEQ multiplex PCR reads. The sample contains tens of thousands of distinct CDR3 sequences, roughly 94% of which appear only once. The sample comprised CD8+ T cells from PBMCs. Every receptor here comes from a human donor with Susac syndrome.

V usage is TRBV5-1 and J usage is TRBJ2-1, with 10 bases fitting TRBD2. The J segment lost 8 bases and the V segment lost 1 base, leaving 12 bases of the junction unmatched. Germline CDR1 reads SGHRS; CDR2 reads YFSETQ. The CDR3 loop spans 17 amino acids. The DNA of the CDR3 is TGCGCCAGCAGCTTGCCCAGCGGGGGGGCCGAGGTCGATGAGCAGTTCTTC. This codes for CASSLPSGGAEVDEQFF.

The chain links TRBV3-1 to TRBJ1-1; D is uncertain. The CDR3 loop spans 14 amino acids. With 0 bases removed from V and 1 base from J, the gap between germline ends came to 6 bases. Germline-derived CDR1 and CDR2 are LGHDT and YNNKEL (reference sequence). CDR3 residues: CASSQEYRNTEAFF. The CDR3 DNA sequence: TGTGCCAGCAGCCAAGAGTACAGGAACACTGAAGCTTTCTTT.

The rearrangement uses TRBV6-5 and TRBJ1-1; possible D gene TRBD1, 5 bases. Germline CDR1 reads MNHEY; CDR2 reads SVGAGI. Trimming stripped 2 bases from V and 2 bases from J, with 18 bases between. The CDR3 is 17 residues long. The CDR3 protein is CASSYEGSGVSNTEAFF. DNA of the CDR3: TGTGCCAGCAGTTACGAGGGCTCGGGGGTATCCAACACTGAAGCTTTCTTT.

CDR3 DNA sequence: TGTGCCAGCAGTGAATTGGGTCAAGATACGCAGTATTTT. The encoded protein is CASSELGQDTQYF. The genes are TRBV25-1 and TRBJ2-3; D not resolved. The CDR3 totals 13 residues. CDR1 and CDR2 (germline): MGHDK, SYGVNS. The V end lost 1 base, the J end lost 5 bases, and 7 bases lay between the germline ends.

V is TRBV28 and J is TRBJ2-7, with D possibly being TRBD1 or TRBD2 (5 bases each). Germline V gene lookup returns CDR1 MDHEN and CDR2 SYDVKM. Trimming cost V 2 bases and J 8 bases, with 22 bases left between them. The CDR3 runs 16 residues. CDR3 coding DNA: TGTGCCAGCAGTTTACCCGACGAGGGGACCCTTGAGCAGCAGTACTTC. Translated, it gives CASSLPDEGTLEQQYF.

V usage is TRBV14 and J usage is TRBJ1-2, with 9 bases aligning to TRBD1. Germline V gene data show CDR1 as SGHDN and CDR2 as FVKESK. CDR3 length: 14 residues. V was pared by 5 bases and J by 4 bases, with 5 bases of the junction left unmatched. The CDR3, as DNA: TGTGCCAGCAGCTTAACAGGGGGCGCCTATGGCTACACCTTC. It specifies CASSLTGGAYGYTF.

The CDR3 sequence: CSVIGEGTGREQYF. CDR3 in DNA: TGCAGCGTTATCGGTGAAGGAACGGGCCGGGAGCAGTACTTC. This chain uses TRBV29-1 with TRBJ2-7; no clear D. This CDR3 is built from 14 residues. V lost 5 bases and J lost 7, with 21 bases in between. CDR1 and CDR2 from the germline V gene are SQVTM and ANQGSEA.

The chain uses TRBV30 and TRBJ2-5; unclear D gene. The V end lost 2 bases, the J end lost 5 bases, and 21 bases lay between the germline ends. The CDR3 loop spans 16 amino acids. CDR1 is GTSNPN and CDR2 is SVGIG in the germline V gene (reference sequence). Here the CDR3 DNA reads TGTGCCTGGAGTATCGGAGAAGGGAAGAAGTTGGAGACCCAGTACTTC. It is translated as CAWSIGEGKKLETQYF.

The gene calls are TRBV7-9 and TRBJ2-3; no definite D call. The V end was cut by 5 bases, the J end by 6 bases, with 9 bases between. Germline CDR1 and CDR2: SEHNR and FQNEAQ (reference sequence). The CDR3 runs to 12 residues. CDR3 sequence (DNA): TGTGCCAGCAGCCTTGATGGGGATACGCAGTATTTT. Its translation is CASSLDGDTQYF.

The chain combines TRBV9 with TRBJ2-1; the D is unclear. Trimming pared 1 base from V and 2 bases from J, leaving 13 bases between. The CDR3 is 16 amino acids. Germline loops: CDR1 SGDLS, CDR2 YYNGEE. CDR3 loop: CASSVKQDSPYNEQFF. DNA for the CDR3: TGTGCCAGCAGCGTAAAGCAGGATTCCCCCTACAATGAGCAGTTCTTC.

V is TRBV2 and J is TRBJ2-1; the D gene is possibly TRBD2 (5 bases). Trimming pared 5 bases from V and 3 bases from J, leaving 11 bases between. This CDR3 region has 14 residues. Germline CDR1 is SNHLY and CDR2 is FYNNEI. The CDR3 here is CASSRSGNYNEQFF. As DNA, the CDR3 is TGTGCCAGCAGTCGGAGCGGAAACTACAATGAGCAGTTCTTC.

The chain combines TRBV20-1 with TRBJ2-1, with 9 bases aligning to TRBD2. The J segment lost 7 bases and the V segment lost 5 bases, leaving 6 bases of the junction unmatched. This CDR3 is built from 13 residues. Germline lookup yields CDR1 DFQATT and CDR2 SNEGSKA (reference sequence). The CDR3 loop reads CSAPWTSANEQFF. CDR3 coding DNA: TGCAGTGCTCCTTGGACTAGCGCAAATGAGCAGTTCTTC.

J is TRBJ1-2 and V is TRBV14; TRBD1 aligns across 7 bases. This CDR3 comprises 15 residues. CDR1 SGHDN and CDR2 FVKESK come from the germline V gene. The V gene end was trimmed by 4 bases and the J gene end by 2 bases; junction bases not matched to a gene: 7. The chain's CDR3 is CASSRETGRNYGYTF. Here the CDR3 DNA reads TGTGCCAGCAGCCGAGAGACAGGGAGAAACTATGGCTACACCTTC. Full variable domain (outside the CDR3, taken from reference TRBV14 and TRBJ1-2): EAGVTQFPSHSVIEKGQTVTLRCDPISGHDNLYWYRRVMGKEIKFLLHFVKESKQDESGMPNNRFLAERTGGTYSTLKVQPAELEDSGVYFCASSRETGRNYGYTFGSGTRLTVV.

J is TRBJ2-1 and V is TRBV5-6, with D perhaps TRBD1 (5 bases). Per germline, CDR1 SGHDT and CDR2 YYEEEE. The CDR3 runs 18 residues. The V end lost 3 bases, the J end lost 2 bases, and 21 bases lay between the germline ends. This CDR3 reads CASSSWQGRALPYNEQFF. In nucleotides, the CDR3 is TGTGCCAGCAGCTCTTGGCAGGGTAGGGCTTTGCCCTACAATGAGCAGTTCTTC.

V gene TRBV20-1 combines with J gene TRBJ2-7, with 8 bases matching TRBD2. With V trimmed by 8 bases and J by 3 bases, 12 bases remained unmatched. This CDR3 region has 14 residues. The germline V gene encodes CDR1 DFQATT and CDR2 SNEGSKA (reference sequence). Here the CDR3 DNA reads TGCAGTATAAGCAGGACTAGCAAAATCTACGAGCAGTACTTC. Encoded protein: CSISRTSKIYEQYF.

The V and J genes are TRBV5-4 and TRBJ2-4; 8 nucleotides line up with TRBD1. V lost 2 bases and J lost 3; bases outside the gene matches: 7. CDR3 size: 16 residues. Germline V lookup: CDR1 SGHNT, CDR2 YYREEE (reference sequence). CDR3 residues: CASSFRTGHYKNIQYF. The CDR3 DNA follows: TGTGCCAGCAGCTTCAGGACAGGGCACTACAAAAACATTCAGTACTTC.

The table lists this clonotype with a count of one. CDR3 protein: CASSGIGRSTDTQYF. Written as DNA, the CDR3 is TGTGCCAGCAGTGGCATCGGAAGGAGCACAGATACGCAGTATTTT. This sequence joins TRBV2 and TRBJ2-3; D is unresolved. Deletions cut 4 bases from V and 0 bases from J, with 11 bases between. Per germline, CDR1 SNHLY and CDR2 FYNNEI. The CDR3 is 15 amino acids.

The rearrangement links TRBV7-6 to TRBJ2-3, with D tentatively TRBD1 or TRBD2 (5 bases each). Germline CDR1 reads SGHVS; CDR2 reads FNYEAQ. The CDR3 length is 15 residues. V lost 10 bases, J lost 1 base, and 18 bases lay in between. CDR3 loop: CAILTGADGTDTQYF. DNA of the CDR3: TGTGCCATTCTAACCGGGGCAGACGGCACAGATACGCAGTATTTT.

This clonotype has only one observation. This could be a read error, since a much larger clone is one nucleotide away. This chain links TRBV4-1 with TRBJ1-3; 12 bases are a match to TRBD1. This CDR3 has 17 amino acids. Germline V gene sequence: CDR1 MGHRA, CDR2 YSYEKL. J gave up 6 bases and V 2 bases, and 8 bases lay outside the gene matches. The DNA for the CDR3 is TGCGCCAGCAGCCAAAGGGACAGGGGGCGTCCCGAAAACACCATATATTTT. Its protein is CASSQRDRGRPENTIYF.

As DNA, the CDR3 is TGTGCCAGCAGCTTAGAACAGGGGGCTCGGGAGCAGTACTTC. This gives the protein CASSLEQGAREQYF. The V gene is TRBV7-9, the J gene TRBJ2-7, with TRBD1 matching 9 bases. The CDR3 is 14 amino acids. Germline loops: CDR1 SEHNR, CDR2 FQNEAQ (reference sequence). The V segment lost 1 base and the J segment 7 bases; nucleotides outside the gene matches: 5.